These T cell receptor beta chains were read from a single sample in a study of beta chain features in type 1 diabetes. Clones were sequenced by immunoSEQ multiplex PCR, and TCRdb holds only the in-frame ones, with some missing. In the table there are hundreds of thousands of clones, 25% to 35% of which are singletons. The source material was naive CD4+ T cells from blood. The receptor source for this set is a man younger than 35 in good health. Each CDR3 is given with its conserved first and last residue. D genes are given only for firm matches. Clone size appears in some rows only: once, few, many, or a class for an expanded clone.

>TRBV9|TRBJ1-4|few|NA
TGTGCCAGCAGCCCAGCGGGGCCGGGCGAAAAACTGTTTTTT
CASSPAGPGEKLFF
>TRBV19|TRBJ2-5|NA|NA
TGTGCCAGTAGTATAGGCGGGAATACAGAGACCCAGTACTTC
CASSIGGNTETQYF
>TRBV4-1|TRBJ1-1|NA|NA
TGCGCCAGCAGCCGAAGACAGAACACTGAAGCTTTCTTT
CASSRRQNTEAFF
>TRBV9|TRBJ1-1|NA|NA
TGTGCCAGCAGCGAGGGAGCAGGGAACACTGAAGCTTTCTTT
CASSEGAGNTEAFF
>TRBV29-1|TRBJ2-1|NA|TRBD2
TGCAGCGTCCCGAGGGGTCTAGCGGACAATGAGCAGTTCTTC
CSVPRGLADNEQFF
>TRBV29-1|TRBJ2-5|NA|TRBD1
TGCAGCGTTGAAGAAAACAGGGGAATAGAGACCCAGTACTTC
CSVEENRGIETQYF
>TRBV12-5|TRBJ2-7|few|TRBD1
TGTGCTAGTGGTCGCGGACAGGGATACGAGCAGTACTTC
CASGRGQGYEQYF
>TRBV2|TRBJ1-1|NA|NA
TGTGCCAGCAGTGCGGAGGAAGGGACTGAAGCTTTCTTT
CASSAEEGTEAFF
>TRBV4-3|TRBJ1-1|NA|NA
TGCGCCAGCAGCCAAGGTCTCCGGGGCGTGAACACTGAAGCTTTCTTT
CASSQGLRGVNTEAFF
>TRBV4-1|TRBJ1-1|NA|TRBD1
TGCGCCAGCAGCCAAGTAGGACAGGGGGCCGGGAACACTGAAGCTTTCTTT
CASSQVGQGAGNTEAFF
>TRBV10-3|TRBJ2-5|few|TRBD2
TGTGCCATCAGAGAGGGAATAGCGGGACTCCAAGAGACCCAGTACTTC
CAIREGIAGLQETQYF
>TRBV13|TRBJ2-7|NA|NA
TGTGCCAGCAGCTTATATGGCAACACCTACGAGCAGTACTTC
CASSLYGNTYEQYF
>TRBV30|TRBJ2-1|few|NA
TGTGCCTGGAGGACCGGGCTCAGCTCCTACAATGAGCAGTTCTTC
CAWRTGLSSYNEQFF
>TRBV6-6|TRBJ2-5|NA|NA
TGTGCCAGCAACGAGGCTCAAGAGACCCAGTACTTC
CASNEAQETQYF
>TRBV7-9|TRBJ2-1|few|NA
TGTGCCAGCAGCTCTTCCCGGACAAGGTTCTTC
CASSSSRTRFF
>TRBV29-1|TRBJ2-4|NA|TRBD1
TGCAGCGTTGCCTCCTGGGACAGGACAAGAAACATTCAGTACTTC
CSVASWDRTRNIQYF
>TRBV7-9|TRBJ1-2|NA|TRBD1
TGTGCCAGCAGCGCGACAGGGATTAACTATGGCTACACCTTC
CASSATGINYGYTF
>TRBV25-1|TRBJ2-6|few|NA
TGTGCCAGCAGTGAATATGGGCAGGGAGGCTCTGGGGCCAACGTCCTGACTTTC
CASSEYGQGGSGANVLTF
>TRBV14|TRBJ2-7|NA|NA
TGTGCCAGCAGCCAAGATTATGATCGGCAGTACTTC
CASSQDYDRQYF
>TRBV6-1|TRBJ2-3|NA|TRBD2
TGTGCCAGCAGCATAGCGGGAGGCACAGATACGCAGTATTTT
CASSIAGGTDTQYF
>TRBV5-6|TRBJ1-5|NA|NA
TGTGCCAGCAGCGCGGACAGTAATCAGCCCCAGCATTTT
CASSADSNQPQHF
>TRBV30|TRBJ1-4|NA|NA
TGTGCCTGGAAAGGGGAAACTAATGAAAAACTGTTTTTT
CAWKGETNEKLFF
>TRBV6-5|TRBJ1-2|few|NA
TGTGCCAGCAGTTACTGGAGTTCGGATGGCTACACCTTC
CASSYWSSDGYTF
>TRBV25-1|TRBJ2-7|few|NA
TGTGCCAGCAGGGGGACGGGGTTCTCCTACGAGCAGTACTTC
CASRGTGFSYEQYF
>TRBV5-4|TRBJ2-7|NA|NA
TGTGCCAGCAGCTACCGACAGGGAGGGTTCGAGCAGTACTTC
CASSYRQGGFEQYF
>TRBV5-6|TRBJ2-7|NA|TRBD1
TGTGCCAGCAGTACCGGGACAGTCCTCCCGCAACAGTACTTC
CASSTGTVLPQQYF
>TRBV29-1|TRBJ1-1|NA|TRBD1
TGCAGCGTGCACGACAGGGGAGGGACTGAAGCTTTCTTT
CSVHDRGGTEAFF
>TRBV29-1|TRBJ2-3|NA|TRBD1
TGCAGCGTTGGGGACAGGGGGACAGATACGCAGTATTTT
CSVGDRGTDTQYF
>TRBV13|TRBJ2-1|NA|NA
TGTGCCAGCAGCTTACTCTACAATGAGCAGTTCTTC
CASSLLYNEQFF
>TRBV19|TRBJ2-4|few|NA
TGTGCCAGTAGAGAATGGTCTAACATTCAGTACTTC
CASREWSNIQYF
>TRBV5-1|TRBJ2-1|few|NA
TGCGCCAGCAGCTATGAACGGTGGGTTGATGAGCAGTTCTTC
CASSYERWVDEQFF
>TRBV9|TRBJ2-1|few|TRBD2
TGTGCCAGCAGCGAGACTAGCGGGAGTATATACAATGAGCAGTTCTTC
CASSETSGSIYNEQFF
>TRBV10-3|TRBJ1-4|NA|TRBD1
TGTGCCATCAGTGAGGCCCGGGACAGCCGGGCGCCGAAACTGTTTTTT
CAISEARDSRAPKLFF
>TRBV30|TRBJ2-7|NA|TRBD2
TGTGCCTGGAGTGTAACCCTAGCGGGAGCTTCCGAGCAGTACTTC
CAWSVTLAGASEQYF
>TRBV5-1|TRBJ2-4|NA|NA
TGCGCCAGCAGCTTTTTACCCGACACCCAAAACATTCAGTACTTC
CASSFLPDTQNIQYF
>TRBV7-9|TRBJ2-6|few|TRBD2
TGTGCCAGCAGCCCGGCCCTACTAGCGACCGGGGCCAACGTCCTGACTTTC
CASSPALLATGANVLTF
>TRBV10-3|TRBJ2-3|NA|TRBD2
TGTGCCACCGGGACTAGCGCCCCCGATACGCAGTATTTT
CATGTSAPDTQYF
>TRBV5-1|TRBJ2-3|few|TRBD2
TGCGCCAGCAGCCCGACTAGCGGAGAGGCAGATACGCAGTATTTT
CASSPTSGEADTQYF
>TRBV30|TRBJ2-2|NA|TRBD1
TGTGCCTGGAGCACAGGGGCCCCTTCCGGGGAGCTGTTTTTT
CAWSTGAPSGELFF
>TRBV29-1|TRBJ2-5|NA|TRBD2
TGCAGCGTGACTAGCGGGAGCGAGACCCAGTACTTC
CSVTSGSETQYF
>TRBV30|TRBJ1-5|NA|NA
TGTGCCTGGGCCGGGACATCCGATCAGCCCCAGCATTTT
CAWAGTSDQPQHF
>TRBV7-2|TRBJ2-1|NA|NA
TGTGCCAGCAGCTTAGAGGGTCGAGCAGGAGAGCAGTTCTTC
CASSLEGRAGEQFF
>TRBV11-2|TRBJ2-1|NA|TRBD2
TGTGCCAGCAGCCGAGTTTTTGGTAGCGGGACGGGTTATGAGCAGTTCTTC
CASSRVFGSGTGYEQFF
>TRBV14|TRBJ2-1|NA|TRBD2
TGTGCCAGCAGCCAACCTGGACTAGCGGCGAACAATGAGCAGTTCTTC
CASSQPGLAANNEQFF
>TRBV7-2|TRBJ2-7|NA|TRBD2
TGTGCCAGCAGCTCCAGGGAGGGCGAGCAGTACTTC
CASSSREGEQYF
>TRBV10-2|TRBJ2-7|few|NA
TGCGCCAGCAGTGAGCCACAGATCTACGAGCAGTACTTC
CASSEPQIYEQYF
>TRBV5-4|TRBJ2-3|NA|NA
TGTGCCAGCAGCTTGGGGAGCGGGAGCACAGATACGCAGTATTTT
CASSLGSGSTDTQYF
>TRBV29-1|TRBJ1-1|NA|NA
TGCAGCGTCCGGAGGATTTTGAACACTGAAGCTTTCTTT
CSVRRILNTEAFF
>TRBV7-3|TRBJ2-3|NA|TRBD2
TGTGCCAGCAGCTCAGGGAGAATCGAGCGGGAGGGAGCAGATACGCAGTATTTT
CASSSGRIEREGADTQYF
>TRBV30|TRBJ2-2|NA|NA
TGTGCCTGGACTCGGTTAGTGGAAGGCGGGGAGCTGTTTTTT
CAWTRLVEGGELFF
>TRBV28|TRBJ2-4|NA|NA
TGTGCCAGCGGAAACAGGGAGGCGGCCAAAAACATTCAGTACTTC
CASGNREAAKNIQYF
>TRBV20-1|TRBJ1-1|few|NA
TGCAGTGCTAGGTATATCCCTGAAGCTTTCTTT
CSARYIPEAFF
>TRBV7-9|TRBJ2-5|few|NA
TGTGCCAGTACACTCCAAGAGACCCAGTACTTC
CASTLQETQYF
>TRBV27|TRBJ2-7|once|TRBD2
TGTGCCAGCAAGTCTAGCGGGAGAGAGGAGCAGTACTTC
CASKSSGREEQYF
>TRBV9|TRBJ2-3|few|NA
TGTGCCAGCAGCGTAGAACAGGGTTTGTCAGATACGCAGTATTTT
CASSVEQGLSDTQYF
>TRBV7-2|TRBJ2-5|few|NA
TGTGCCAGCAGCTTAGTTCAGGGTCAAGAGACCCAGTACTTC
CASSLVQGQETQYF
>TRBV7-2|TRBJ1-4|NA|NA
TGTGCCAGCAGCTTAGCTACAGGCGAGAATGAAAAACTGTTTTTT
CASSLATGENEKLFF
>TRBV7-8|TRBJ2-1|NA|TRBD2
TGTGCCAGCAGCTTAGGGAGACTAGCGGGAAAGGTCTACAATGAGCAGTTCTTC
CASSLGRLAGKVYNEQFF
>TRBV7-2|TRBJ2-1|NA|TRBD2
TGTGCCAGCAGCACGGGACTAGCGACATACAATGAGCAGTTCTTC
CASSTGLATYNEQFF